This T cell receptor (beta chain) was recovered during a study of cytomegalovirus exposure and HLA in healthy donors. Findings and caveats of the study: TCR beta chains numbering some 150 were designated cytomegalovirus-associated.

TCRdb keeps only in-frame clones here, not all; method: immunoSEQ multiplex PCR. Among 110,000 or so clones, around 88% were seen once, and the ten largest hold roughly 5%. With regard to this clone: Antigen unknown.

Sequencing input: PBMCs. The sequence was obtained from a man between 18 and 29 years old in good health and CMV-seronegative.

The CDR3 DNA is TGTGCCAGCAGCTTGGGGGGAGGTGCCTACAATGAGCAGTTCTTC. Its translation: CASSLGGGAYNEQFF. V gene TRBV7-2 combines with J gene TRBJ2-1, with D tentatively TRBD2 (6 bases). In germline, CDR1 is SGHTA, CDR2 FQGNSA. The CDR3 sequence is 15 residues long. The V end was cut by 3 bases, the J end by 2 bases, with 11 bases between.